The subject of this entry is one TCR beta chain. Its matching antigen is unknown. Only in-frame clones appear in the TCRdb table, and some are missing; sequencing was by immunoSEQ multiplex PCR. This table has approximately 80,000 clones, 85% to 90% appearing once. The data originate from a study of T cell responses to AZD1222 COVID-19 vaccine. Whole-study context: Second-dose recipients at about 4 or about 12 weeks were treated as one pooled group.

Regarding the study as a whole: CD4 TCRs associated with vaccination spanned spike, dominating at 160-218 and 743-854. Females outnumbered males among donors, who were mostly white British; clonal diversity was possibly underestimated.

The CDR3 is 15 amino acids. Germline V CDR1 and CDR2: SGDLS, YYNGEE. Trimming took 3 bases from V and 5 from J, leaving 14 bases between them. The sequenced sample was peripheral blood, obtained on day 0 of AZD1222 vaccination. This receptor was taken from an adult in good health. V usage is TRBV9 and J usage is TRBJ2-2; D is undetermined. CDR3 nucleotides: TGTGCCAGCAGCGGGAACCTAGGGCGGACCGGGGAGCTGTTTTTT. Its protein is CASSGNLGRTGELFF. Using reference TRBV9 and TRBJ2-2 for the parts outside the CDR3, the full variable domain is DSGVTQTPKHLITATGQRVTLRCSPRSGDLSVYWYQQSLDQGLQFLIQYYNGEERAKGNILERFSAQQFPDLHSELNLSSLELGDSALYFCASSGNLGRTGELFFGEGSRLTVL.